The 5 T cell receptor beta chains presented below share a single source sample, sequenced in a study of blood T cell repertoires in COVID-19. The protocol was immunoSEQ multiplex PCR, while the TCRdb copy is restricted to in-frame clones and leaves out a portion. This repertoire shows about 200,000 clones, approximately 86% found once; its top ten account for around 0.93%. The sample comprised peripheral blood. The receptors come from a man aged 55 to 69 with COVID-19, enrolled during active disease.

The chain links TRBV27 to TRBJ2-3; 14 positions match TRBD2. Germline loops: CDR1 MNHEY, CDR2 SMNVEV (reference sequence). V gave up 4 bases and J gave up 5 bases; unmatched junction bases: 11. The length of the CDR3 is 18 residues. The CDR3 spells CASSSGLAGAPRQDTQYF. As DNA, the CDR3 is TGTGCCAGCAGTTCGGGACTAGCGGGAGCCCCTCGACAAGATACGCAGTATTTT.

The rearrangement uses TRBV28 and TRBJ2-7; 7 bases are a match to TRBD2. The CDR3 is made up of 15 amino acids. Losses at the gene ends were 3 bases for V and 0 bases for J; bases not matched to a gene: 5. Germline V lookup: CDR1 MDHEN, CDR2 SYDVKM. The CDR3 reads CASSLSREGSYEQYF. The DNA of the CDR3 is TGTGCCAGCAGTTTGAGCAGGGAGGGCTCCTACGAGCAGTACTTC.

V is TRBV11-3 and J is TRBJ2-5; 9 nucleotides agree with TRBD1. The V gene end was trimmed by 5 bases and the J gene end by 5 bases; junction bases not matched to a gene: 3. CDR1 and CDR2 from the germline V gene are SGHNT and YENEEA. This CDR3 has 13 residues. CDR3: CASSRGTGETQYF. CDR3 nucleotide sequence: TGTGCCAGCAGCCGAGGGACAGGGGAGACCCAGTACTTC.

The chain links TRBV3-1 (or the pseudogene TRBV3-2) to TRBJ2-7, with 7 bases that match TRBD2. V trimming: 8 bases; J trimming: 3 bases; junction bases outside the gene matches: 10. In germline, CDR1 is LGHDT, CDR2 YNNKEL (reference sequence). The CDR3 has 14 amino acids. The CDR3 is CASSDREVNYEQYF. The DNA for the CDR3 is TGTGCCAGCTCCGACCGGGAGGTGAACTACGAGCAGTACTTC.

The chain recombines TRBV19 with TRBJ2-7; no reliable D call. Germline CDR1 is LNHDA and CDR2 is SQIVND (reference sequence). The CDR3 is 13 amino acids. Trimming removed 5 bases at V and 10 bases at J, with 18 bases between. CDR3 nucleotides: TGTGCCAGTAGTGGGCAACCCGTTCGCCCCCAGTACTTC. Its protein product is CASSGQPVRPQYF.